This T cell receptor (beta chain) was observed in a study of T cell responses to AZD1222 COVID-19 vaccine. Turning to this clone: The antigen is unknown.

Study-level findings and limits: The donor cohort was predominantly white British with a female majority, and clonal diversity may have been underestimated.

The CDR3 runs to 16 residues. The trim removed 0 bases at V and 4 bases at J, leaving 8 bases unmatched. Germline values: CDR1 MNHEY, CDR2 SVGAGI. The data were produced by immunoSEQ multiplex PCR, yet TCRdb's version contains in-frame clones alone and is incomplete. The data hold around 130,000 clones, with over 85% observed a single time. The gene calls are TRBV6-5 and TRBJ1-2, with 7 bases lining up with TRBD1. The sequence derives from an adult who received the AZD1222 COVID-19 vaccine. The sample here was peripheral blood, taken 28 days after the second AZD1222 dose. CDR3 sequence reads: CASSYSPQGVVYGYTF. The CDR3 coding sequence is TGTGCCAGCAGTTACTCTCCCCAGGGGGTGGTCTATGGCTACACCTTC.